What follows are 28 T cell receptor beta chains derived from one specimen sequenced in a study of vaccination effects on CD4 cells after COVID-19. Expansion with viral peptide pools was applied to antigen-specific CD4+ T cells by the ViraFEST assay prior to sequencing. Scientists isolated CD4+ T cells after an approximately ten-day culture period ended. It was between March and December 2020 that the person had a SARS-CoV-2 infection confirmed by PCR. These receptors have no identified antigens. Profiled with immunoSEQ multiplex PCR; TCRdb holds only in-frame clones, not every one. The data contain 70,000 or so clones, roughly two thirds of them singletons. Sequences were derived from CD4+ T cells from PBMCs cultured with HIV peptides, sampled before COVID-19 vaccination. The subset was: HIV-1 Nef peptide pool negative control/reference culture. These receptors originate from a human donor who had a prior SARS-CoV-2 infection.

This chain links TRBV7-2 with TRBJ2-1, with 14 bases aligning to TRBD2. In germline, CDR1 is SGHTA, CDR2 FQGNSA. The CDR3 contains 16 residues. V lost 5 bases to trimming and J lost 7 bases; unmatched junction nucleotides: 7. DNA of the CDR3: TGTGCCAGCAGCCGCGGACTAGCGGGGGGAGAGAATGAGCAGTTCTTC. Protein sequence: CASSRGLAGGENEQFF.

The chain is built from TRBV15 and TRBJ1-1; 9 positions match TRBD1. The CDR3 has 14 amino acids. The junction had 1 base not matched to a gene; V was cut back by 2 bases and J by 3 bases. Germline V gene sequence: CDR1 LNHNV, CDR2 YYDKDF (reference sequence). CDR3 bases: TGTGCCACCAGCAGAAGACAGGGGGACACTGAAGCTTTCTTT. As protein: CATSRRQGDTEAFF.

This rearrangement joins TRBV5-4 to TRBJ2-2, with 10 bases matching TRBD1. The J segment lost 5 bases and the V segment lost 0 bases, leaving 1 base of the junction unmatched. Germline CDR1 reads SGHNT; CDR2 reads YYREEE (reference sequence). This CDR3 has 15 amino acids. CDR3 residues: CASSLGTGGTGELFF. For the CDR3, the DNA is TGTGCCAGCAGCTTGGGGACAGGGGGTACCGGGGAGCTGTTTTTT.

This chain links TRBV2 with TRBJ2-7; D may be TRBD2 (5 bases). Germline V gene sequence: CDR1 SNHLY, CDR2 FYNNEI. Trimming shortened V by 6 bases and J by 4 bases, and 16 bases separated the two germline ends. The CDR3 covers 14 residues. The CDR3 nucleotides read TGTGCCAGCAGGAAGGGAACGGAGGATTACGAGCAGTACTTC. Its translation: CASRKGTEDYEQYF.

The V and J genes are TRBV29-1 and TRBJ2-5; the D call may be TRBD1 or TRBD2 (5 bases each). The CDR3 is made up of 14 amino acids. V was pared by 3 bases and J by 4 bases, with 15 bases between. Looked up from germline, CDR1 is SQVTM and CDR2 is ANQGSEA. Here the CDR3 reads CSVETGTRGETQYF. The CDR3 region has the DNA TGCAGCGTTGAGACCGGGACCCGCGGAGAGACCCAGTACTTC.

The J gene is TRBJ2-1, the V gene TRBV7-2; 7 bases align to TRBD2. From germline, CDR1 is SGHTA and CDR2 FQGNSA. The CDR3 is made up of 16 amino acids. J gave up 7 bases and V 2 bases, and 11 bases lay outside the gene matches. The CDR3 nucleotides read TGTGCCAGCAGCTTATCAGGGCGGGGGTGGCAGAATGAGCAGTTCTTC. Its translation is CASSLSGRGWQNEQFF. The full variable domain, completed using reference TRBV7-2 and TRBJ2-1, is GAGVSQSPSNKVTEKGKDVELRCDPISGHTALYWYRQSLGQGLEFLIYFQGNSAPDKSGLPSDRFSAERTGGSVSTLTIQRTQQEDSAVYLCASSLSGRGWQNEQFFGPGTRLTVL.

The rearrangement joins TRBV7-8 to TRBJ2-3, with a weak D call TRBD2 (6 bases). V lost 1 base to trimming and J lost 4 bases, with 9 bases between them. CDR1 and CDR2 from the germline V gene are SGHVS and FQNEAQ. The CDR3 extends over 14 amino acids. CDR3 nucleotides: TGTGCCAGCAGCTTAGGTGTAGCGGCAGATACGCAGTATTTT. Amino acids: CASSLGVAADTQYF. The full variable domain, rest sourced from reference TRBV7-8 and TRBJ2-3, is GAGVSQSPRYKVAKRGQDVALRCDPISGHVSLFWYQQALGQGPEFLTYFQNEAQLDKSGLPSDRFFAERPEGSVSTLKIQRTQQEDSAVYLCASSLGVAADTQYFGPGTRLTVL.

The chain has TRBV9 and TRBJ2-5; 9 nucleotides agree with TRBD1. Germline CDR1 reads SGDLS; CDR2 reads YYNGEE. This CDR3 is 15 amino acids long. V lost 0 bases and J lost 3; bases outside the gene matches: 3. The CDR3 DNA follows: TGTGCCAGCAGCGTAGCTACAGGGGGCAAAGAGACCCAGTACTTC. This sequence encodes CASSVATGGKETQYF.

V gene TRBV3-1 (or the pseudogene TRBV3-2) combines with J gene TRBJ1-1; 7 positions match TRBD1. This CDR3 has 15 amino acids. Germline lookup yields CDR1 LGHDT and CDR2 YNNKEL (reference sequence). The V and J ends lost 5 bases and 2 bases, in that order; junction bases with no gene match: 8. The CDR3 DNA is TGTGCCAGCAGCTCTACGGCAGGGGGAAACACTGAAGCTTTCTTT. As protein: CASSSTAGGNTEAFF.

The chain recombines TRBV11-3 with TRBJ2-7, with 9 nucleotides matching TRBD1. CDR1 SGHNT and CDR2 YENEEA come from the germline V gene. V lost 1 base and J lost 1; bases outside the gene matches: 8. This CDR3 spans 17 amino acids. The CDR3 here is CASSLAIPDRGSYEQYF. CDR3 sequence (DNA): TGTGCCAGCAGCTTAGCTATCCCGGACAGGGGTTCCTACGAGCAGTACTTC.

The V call is TRBV27, the J call TRBJ2-2; 7 bases agree with TRBD2. Germline loops: CDR1 MNHEY, CDR2 SMNVEV (reference sequence). There are 15 residues in the CDR3. V gave up 6 bases and J gave up 5 bases; unmatched junction bases: 9. The CDR3 bases are TGTGCCAGCAGACGATTGGGGAGGGGAACCGGGGAGCTGTTTTTT. Protein product: CASRRLGRGTGELFF.

The chain combines TRBV12-3 or TRBV12-4 with TRBJ1-2; D call uncertain. This CDR3 has 13 residues. Trimming shortened V by 2 bases and J by 3 bases, and 7 bases separated the two germline ends. Written as DNA, the CDR3 is TGTGCCAGCAGTTTACGGGAGTACTATGGCTACACCTTC. Protein: CASSLREYYGYTF.

There are a few counts of this clone. The chain uses TRBV2 and TRBJ1-1; 7 bases map to TRBD1. Germline CDR1 and CDR2: SNHLY and FYNNEI. This CDR3 comprises 13 residues. Trimming took 8 bases from V and 1 from J; bases not matched to a gene: 4. The CDR3 bases are TGTGCCAGCGGGACAGAGAAGAACACTGAAGCTTTCTTT. Protein: CASGTEKNTEAFF.

This sequence joins TRBV7-2 and TRBJ2-2; D is perhaps TRBD2 (6 bases). Trimming took 5 bases from V and 4 from J, leaving 17 bases between them. The CDR3 is 16 amino acids. Germline CDR1 and CDR2: SGHTA and FQGNSA. CDR3 sequence (DNA): TGTGCCAGCAGCCCAGGGACTTTCTCAACCACCGGGGAGCTGTTTTTT. Its protein is CASSPGTFSTTGELFF.

This sequence joins TRBV29-1 and TRBJ1-5, with TRBD1 matching over 7 bases. The CDR3 is 13 residues long. The trim removed 6 bases at V and 10 bases at J, leaving 12 bases unmatched. CDR1 is SQVTM, CDR2 ANQGSEA, per germline. Written as DNA, the CDR3 is TGCAGCGTGAGGGACAGCGTAATCAGCCCCCAGCATTTT. This translates into CSVRDSVISPQHF.

The gene calls are TRBV4-3 and TRBJ2-7; either TRBD1 or TRBD2 may supply D (5 bases each). V lost 3 bases and J lost 0, with 18 bases in between. Per the germline V gene, CDR1 is LGHNA and CDR2 is YSLEER. The CDR3 loop spans 17 amino acids. CDR3 in amino acids: CASSQGLRDLSSYEQYF. The CDR3 bases are TGCGCCAGCAGCCAGGGTCTCAGGGACCTCAGCTCCTACGAGCAGTACTTC.

This clone was counted between two and nine times. The chain couples TRBV3-1 (or the pseudogene TRBV3-2) to TRBJ1-6, with D unresolved. Germline assignment: CDR1 LGHDT and CDR2 YNNKEL (reference sequence). V was cut by 3 bases and J by 8 bases, with 14 bases left in between. The CDR3 length is 15 residues. The CDR3 loop is CASSQTGVFDSPLHF. The CDR3 DNA is TGTGCCAGCAGCCAGACCGGGGTGTTCGATTCACCCCTCCACTTT.

The V and J genes are TRBV3-1 (or the pseudogene TRBV3-2) and TRBJ2-1, with D uncertain. The V end lost 4 bases, the J end lost 4 bases, and 14 bases lay between the germline ends. The CDR3 is made up of 15 amino acids. Per germline, CDR1 LGHDT and CDR2 YNNKEL (reference sequence). The CDR3 sequence is CASSPRPILYNEQFF. The DNA of the CDR3 is TGTGCCAGCAGCCCAAGACCGATACTATACAATGAGCAGTTCTTC.

The gene calls are TRBV2 and TRBJ1-2; D ambiguous. The CDR3 is made up of 13 amino acids. The V gene's germline CDR1 is SNHLY and CDR2 FYNNEI. Trimming shortened V by 0 bases and J by 1 base, and 3 bases separated the two germline ends. This CDR3 is CASSEAHNYGYTF. Here the CDR3 DNA reads TGTGCCAGCAGTGAAGCTCATAACTATGGCTACACCTTC.

This chain connects TRBV18 to TRBJ1-2; the match to TRBD1 covers 8 bases. V gave up 2 bases and J gave up 5 bases; unmatched junction bases: 10. Per the germline V gene, CDR1 is KGHSH and CDR2 is LQKENI. The CDR3 is 16 residues long. CDR3 coding DNA: TGTGCCAGCTCACCAATCCAGGGGGCAAGAAAATATGGCTACACCTTC. It codes for CASSPIQGARKYGYTF. The full variable domain, its missing parts supplied by reference TRBV18 and TRBJ1-2, is NAGVMQNPRHLVRRRGQEARLRCSPMKGHSHVYWYRQLPEEGLKFMVYLQKENIIDESGMPKERFSAEFPKEGPSILRIQQVVRGDSAAYFCASSPIQGARKYGYTFGSGTRLTVV.

The V and J genes are TRBV15 and TRBJ1-5, with D unclear. Germline V lookup: CDR1 LNHNV, CDR2 YYDKDF (reference sequence). The CDR3 consists of 13 residues. Trimming shortened V by 5 bases and J by 5 bases, and 10 bases separated the two germline ends. This CDR3 reads CATSGRYDQPQHF. DNA for the CDR3: TGTGCCACCAGCGGAAGATATGATCAGCCCCAGCATTTT. The complete variable domain, with remaining parts taken from reference TRBV15 and TRBJ1-5, reads DAMVIQNPRYQVTQFGKPVTLSCSQTLNHNVMYWYQQKSSQAPKLLFHYYDKDFNNEADTPDNFQSRRPNTSFCFLDIRSPGLGDTAMYLCATSGRYDQPQHFGDGTRLSIL.

This sequence joins TRBV5-4 and TRBJ2-2, with 7 bases lining up with TRBD2. V was clipped by 4 bases and J by 3 bases; unmatched bases: 6. Germline-derived CDR1 and CDR2 are SGHNT and YYREEE (reference sequence). The CDR3 runs to 15 residues. CDR3: CASSLSGRDTGELFF. The DNA for the CDR3 is TGTGCCAGCAGCCTTAGCGGGCGGGACACCGGGGAGCTGTTTTTT.

This chain links TRBV18 with TRBJ2-2; D is perhaps TRBD1 (6 bases). The CDR3 totals 17 residues. The V end lost 1 base, the J end lost 4 bases, and 16 bases lay between the germline ends. Germline CDR1 KGHSH, CDR2 LQKENI. The chain's CDR3 is CASSPLPGAQGTGELFF. The DNA for the CDR3 is TGTGCCAGCTCACCACTACCAGGGGCACAGGGCACCGGGGAGCTGTTTTTT.

This chain uses TRBV2 with TRBJ1-6; the D is unclear. The V and J ends lost 7 bases and 0 bases respectively, with 10 bases between them. This CDR3 contains 15 residues. In germline, CDR1 is SNHLY, CDR2 FYNNEI. This CDR3 reads CASIFDSSYNSPLHF. CDR3 sequence (DNA): TGTGCCAGCATCTTTGATAGCTCCTATAATTCACCCCTCCACTTT.

V gene TRBV7-2 combines with J gene TRBJ2-7; no clear D. Germline CDR1 is SGHTA and CDR2 is FQGNSA. CDR3 length: 13 amino acids. Deletions cut 4 bases from V and 3 bases from J, with 10 bases between. The CDR3 sequence is CASSSGSGYEQYF. DNA for the CDR3: TGTGCCAGCAGCTCGGGTTCAGGCTACGAGCAGTACTTC.

V and J are TRBV6-6 and TRBJ2-2; possibly TRBD1 or TRBD2 for D (5 bases each). Trimming shortened V by 0 bases and J by 3 bases, and 11 bases separated the two germline ends. The CDR3 consists of 16 residues. Germline V gene lookup returns CDR1 MNHNY and CDR2 SVGAGI (reference sequence). CDR3 loop: CASSYSILGDTGELFF. Here the CDR3 DNA reads TGTGCCAGCAGTTACTCGATTTTGGGGGACACCGGGGAGCTGTTTTTT.

The chain couples TRBV10-1 to TRBJ1-2; TRBD1 aligns across 8 bases. Germline CDR1 and CDR2: WNHNN and SYGVQD (reference sequence). The trim removed 4 bases at V and 4 bases at J, leaving 2 bases unmatched. This CDR3 has 13 amino acids. This CDR3 reads CASSAGTGYGYTF. The CDR3 nucleotides read TGCGCCAGCAGTGCAGGGACAGGCTATGGCTACACCTTC.

V and J are TRBV4-3 and TRBJ1-1; D possibly corresponds to TRBD1 (6 bases). Germline V lookup: CDR1 LGHNA, CDR2 YSLEER. The germline V and J ends were trimmed by 0 bases and 0 bases, with 17 bases remaining between them. CDR3 size: 18 residues. In DNA, the CDR3 is TGCGCCAGCAGCCAAGATCCCCCCGGACAGAACTTGAACACTGAAGCTTTCTTT. Residues: CASSQDPPGQNLNTEAFF.